Sequencing of this T cell receptor beta chain was carried out in a study of Ad26.COV2.S vaccination and SARS-CoV-2 variants. Study observations and caveats: After vaccination, reports described spike-specific CD8+ and CD4+ T cell responses as showing substantial breadth.

Measured with immunoSEQ multiplex PCR; TCRdb has only the in-frame clones, and not every one. The sample lists some 640,000 clones; around 89% were seen once. Sample treatment: about 20 received Ad26.COV2.S at low or high dose, single or two shots; about five received placebo; per-sample allocation not given. Repertoires come from day 63 after the first vaccine or placebo injection. Trimming left V 5 bases short and J 1 base short, with 12 bases between. CDR3 size: 14 residues. Germline assignment: CDR1 SGDLS and CDR2 YYNGEE. Turning to this clone: The antigen is unknown.

This chain connects TRBV9 to TRBJ1-1; D gene uncertain. This clonotype was sampled from a person between 18 and 60 years old who received the Ad26.COV2.S COVID-19 vaccine or a placebo. The sample was peripheral blood, taken in a trial of Ad26.COV2.S vaccine versus placebo. The CDR3 coding sequence is TGTGCCAGCAGTCCGGGCGCGTCGAACACTGAAGCTTTCTTT. Its translation is CASSPGASNTEAFF.